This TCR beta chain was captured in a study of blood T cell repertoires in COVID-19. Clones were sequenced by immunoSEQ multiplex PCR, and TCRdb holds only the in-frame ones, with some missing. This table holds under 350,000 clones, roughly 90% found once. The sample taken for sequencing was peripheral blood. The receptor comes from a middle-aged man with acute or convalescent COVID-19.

The DNA of the CDR3 is TGTGCCAGCAGCTTATTTACAGGCCTAAGCTACGAGCAGTACTTC. It encodes CASSLFTGLSYEQYF. This chain uses TRBV7-2 with TRBJ2-7, with a possible D match to TRBD1 (5 bases). Germline V gene lookup returns CDR1 SGHTA and CDR2 FQGNSA. The CDR3 length is 15 residues. V lost 2 bases to trimming and J lost 3 bases, with 14 bases between them. Drawing the rest from reference TRBV7-2 and TRBJ2-7, the complete variable domain is GAGVSQSPSNKVTEKGKDVELRCDPISGHTALYWYRQSLGQGLEFLIYFQGNSAPDKSGLPSDRFSAERTGGSVSTLTIQRTQQEDSAVYLCASSLFTGLSYEQYFGPGTRLTVT.